Listed here is a single T cell receptor (beta chain). The sample holds a few counts of this clonotype. Its antigen remains unidentified. No quality values exist for individual bases; no much larger clone is one base distant. The sample originates from a study of vaccination and CD4 T cells after COVID-19 (dated 2022 in TCRdb). For the wider study: Convalescent patients had a positive SARS-CoV-2 result on nasal swab PCR, and of these patients, several had mild disease and one had severe disease. Each participant got two doses of either the Pfizer-BioNTech BNT162b2 vaccine (n=8) or the Moderna mRNA-1273 vaccine (n=2). In the convalescent cohort there were six males and four females, among whom were two Hispanic individuals, seven Caucasians, two Asians and one multiracial person. Post-COVID blood samples from convalescent patients were collected a median of approximately 100 days after diagnosis, with a range of roughly 35 to 180 days. The cultures were stimulated with overlapping spike peptide pools from SARS-CoV-2 and from the common cold coronaviruses HCoV-NL63, HCoV-OC43 and HCoV-229E. Control cultures used a CEFX viral epitope pool as positive control, an HIV-1 Nef peptide pool as negative control, or no peptide. Post-vaccine blood samples were taken a median of 72 days after the second vaccine dose, with a range of roughly 14 to 250 days. In over 8 COVID-19 convalescent patients and a handful of infection-naive healthy vaccine recipients, researchers compared the spike-specific CD4+ TCR repertoire from before mRNA vaccination with the repertoire from after.

Receptors were amplified or captured by PCR. DNA from cultured CD4+ T cells underwent TCR sequencing with the Oncomine TCR Beta short-read assay at the Johns Hopkins FTIC core. Genomic DNA was extracted from the cultured CD4+ T cells with the QIAamp micro DNA kit. Oncomine TCR Beta libraries from cultured CD4+ T cells were pooled with unique dual indexes and sequenced on an Illumina iSeq 100. Per the authors' processing: Non-productive sequences were filtered out, and CDR3s that did not start with C, did not end with F or W, or were shorter than 7 amino acids were discarded. Antigen-specific clonotypes were identified using the MANAFEST web application through comparison of peptide-stimulated wells with reference and other culture wells. For a clone to be called positive, the clone needed an FDR below 0.05, an odds ratio above 5, and a productive frequency above 0.1% in at least two of three replicate wells. A clonotype was classed as cross-reactive if the clonotype showed significant expansion both in SARS-CoV-2 spike wells and in at least one common cold coronavirus spike condition. CDR3 homology was assessed with Levenshtein distances (stringdist) and unrooted phylogenetic trees (ape) in R version 3.6.1. TCRdb handled the public reads itself, with Q25 trimming in fastp and clone calling in MiXCR, and kept productive beta chains. Each entry merges the rows of one CDR3 protein and shows their most common DNA and genes. The V and J calls were determined by TCRdb, not by the authors. This sample has thousands of distinct CDR3 sequences in its table, and about 80% of those were observed once. The ten largest clones represent about 19% of the sample.

From cysteine to phenylalanine, the CDR3 is 13 amino acids long. CDR3 DNA only is kept here, 39 bases in frame from base 1. V lost 4 bases and J lost 2 bases; the stretch between them is 9 bases long. Via the germline V gene, CDR1 is MGHRA and CDR2 YSYEKL. Explained via the paper, the treatment or condition label denotes: roughly 10-day PBMC culture with coronavirus spike peptide pools or control peptides (ViraFEST assay). The ViraFEST assay, used in the study, expanded antigen-specific T cells with peptide pools and then identified the expanded clonotypes through TCR sequencing. The convalescent patients' positive SARS-CoV-2 PCR tests fell between March and December 2020, which was before the Alpha, Beta and Delta variants emerged in the United States. Roughly 2.1 million PBMCs per well were cultured in IMDM with approximately 5.2% human AB serum and 8 to 10 IU/ml IL-2, plus 10 ug/ml peptide pools. On days 3 and 7, half of the culture medium was replaced with fresh IL-2-containing medium. CD4+ T cells were isolated after around 9 days of culture through negative selection using the EasySep CD4+ T cell isolation kit. PBMCs were separated from whole blood using Ficoll-Paque Plus gradient centrifugation and then either used fresh or cryopreserved at -140C. Each culture condition was generally run in triplicate wells.

General findings and caveats noted by the study authors: Among the post-vaccine SARS-CoV-2-reactive clones in convalescent patients, a median approximately 86% showed up only after vaccination, which suggests vaccine-specific priming. In convalescent patients, nearly all vaccine-specific clones (304 of 307) were found to be mono-reactive for SARS-CoV-2 spike rather than cross-reactive with common cold coronaviruses. An increase in the median number of SARS-CoV-2-reactive clonotypes from 21 after infection to 38 after vaccination was observed, but the change was not found to be significant. The study included relatively few convalescent patients and did not analyze early timepoints after natural infection.

The V gene is TRBV4-1 and the J gene is TRBJ2-7; possibly the D gene is TRBD1, per 6 matching bases. Source material: CD4+ T cells from blood, cultured in vitro. The clonotype was recovered from a human donor who had recovered from COVID-19. The DNA is TGCGCCAGCAGCCGGACAGTAACCTACGAGCAGTACTTC. Its protein reads: CASSRTVTYEQYF.